These 23 T cell receptor beta chains share one sample of origin, sequenced in a study of chemoradiotherapy in HPV16-positive cancers. Repertoires were generated with immunoSEQ multiplex PCR, while TCRdb's copy carries only in-frame clones and drops some. The sample lists about 33,000 clones; about 85% were seen once. Here the sequenced sample was blood, taken from a patient who underwent chemoradiotherapy. These receptors were obtained from a human donor with HPV-associated anogenital cancer.

The chain has TRBV4-2 and TRBJ2-7; D unresolved. The V gene's germline CDR1 is LGHNA and CDR2 YNFKEQ. Trimming left V 0 bases short and J 6 bases short, with 12 bases between. CDR3 size: 14 residues. DNA of the CDR3: TGTGCCAGCAGCCAAGAACAGCTAATGATCGAGCAGTACTTC. It encodes CASSQEQLMIEQYF.

The chain combines TRBV9 with TRBJ1-6; TRBD1 matches at 7 bases. Trimming at V came to 7 bases and at J to 10 bases, leaving 8 bases not matched to a gene. The CDR3 is made up of 13 amino acids. Per germline, CDR1 SGDLS and CDR2 YYNGEE. CDR3 DNA: TGTGCCAGCGCAGACAGGGTAAACTCACCCCTCCACTTT. Translated: CASADRVNSPLHF.

The chain is built from TRBV10-2 and TRBJ1-1; 7 bases align to TRBD1. Germline loops: CDR1 WSHSY, CDR2 SAAADI. Trimming at V came to 5 bases and at J to 3 bases, leaving 0 bases not matched to a gene. This CDR3 spans 12 amino acids. CDR3 nucleotide sequence: TGCGCCAGCAGTACAGGGGACACTGAAGCTTTCTTT. Translating gives CASSTGDTEAFF.

This chain uses TRBV11-3 with TRBJ1-1; D gene ambiguous. This CDR3 is 13 amino acids long. V was pared by 4 bases and J by 3 bases, with 9 bases between. Germline assignment: CDR1 SGHNT and CDR2 YENEEA. DNA for the CDR3: TGTGCCAGCAGCTCCGGGCCGGACACTGAAGCTTTCTTT. It yields the protein CASSSGPDTEAFF.

V is TRBV5-1 and J is TRBJ2-1, with D tentatively TRBD1 (6 bases). The CDR3 contains 16 residues. The germline CDR1 and CDR2 sequences are SGHRS and YFSETQ. V was trimmed by 4 bases and J by 0 bases, leaving 14 bases between them. CDR3 DNA: TGCGCCAGCAGCCACAGGGTCGGCAACTCCTACAATGAGCAGTTCTTC. Protein sequence: CASSHRVGNSYNEQFF.

This sequence joins TRBV11-2 and TRBJ2-7; possibly TRBD1 for D (6 bases). CDR1 SGHAT and CDR2 FQNNGV come from the germline V gene. V lost 3 bases and J 7 bases, leaving 10 bases between the germline ends. The CDR3 length is 12 residues. This CDR3 reads CASSFTGREQYF. The CDR3 DNA is TGTGCCAGCAGCTTTACAGGGAGAGAGCAGTACTTC.

There are a few counts of this clone. The rearrangement links TRBV19 to TRBJ1-1; TRBD1 matches at 7 bases. V was clipped by 7 bases and J by 7 bases; unmatched bases: 6. This CDR3 is 12 amino acids long. Germline V lookup: CDR1 LNHDA, CDR2 SQIVND (reference sequence). The CDR3 bases are TGTGCCAGTATCAGAGGGGGCGGTGAAGCTTTCTTT. Its protein is CASIRGGGEAFF.

V usage is TRBV7-9 and J usage is TRBJ1-2; 11 bases are shared with TRBD1. Per the germline V gene, CDR1 is SEHNR and CDR2 is FQNEAQ (reference sequence). CDR3 length: 18 residues. The ends lost 3 bases at V and 6 bases at J; junction bases unmatched: 15. This chain's CDR3 is CASSFLNFAGQGGHGYTF. The CDR3 bases are TGTGCCAGCAGCTTTCTCAATTTCGCGGGACAGGGGGGGCATGGCTACACCTTC.

V gene TRBV11-2 combines with J gene TRBJ1-1; D is unclear. CDR1 is SGHAT, CDR2 FQNNGV, per germline. The CDR3 length is 11 residues. Trimming removed 5 bases at V and 7 bases at J, with 8 bases between. The CDR3 reads CASSPRDEAFF. The CDR3 DNA follows: TGTGCCAGCAGCCCGAGGGATGAAGCTTTCTTT.

This clone has only one observation. The chain joins TRBV9 to TRBJ2-3; D gene unclear. The V and J ends lost 2 bases and 4 bases respectively, with 8 bases between them. This CDR3 is 13 amino acids long. CDR1 is SGDLS, CDR2 YYNGEE, per germline. CDR3 residues: CASSVDVPDTQYF. For the CDR3, the DNA is TGTGCCAGCAGCGTCGATGTCCCAGATACGCAGTATTTT.

The CDR3 DNA follows: TGCGCCAGCAGCCAAGGGGCCGGGACAGGGAGCTCCTACGAGCAGTACTTC. It translates to CASSQGAGTGSSYEQYF. V and J are TRBV4-1 and TRBJ2-7; 9 bases are shared with TRBD1. The CDR3 spans 17 residues. CDR1 is MGHRA, CDR2 YSYEKL, per germline. Unmatched junction bases numbered 7, after V lost 1 base and J lost 0 bases.

This chain joins TRBV5-6 and TRBJ2-7; no firm D call. CDR3 length equals 11 residues. Germline CDR1 reads SGHDT; CDR2 reads YYEEEE. Trimming pared 2 bases from V and 4 bases from J, leaving 4 bases between. CDR3: CASSLRYEQYF. In nucleotides, the CDR3 is TGTGCCAGCAGCTTACGATACGAGCAGTACTTC. Full variable domain (remainder filled in from reference TRBV5-6 and TRBJ2-7): DAGVTQSPTHLIKTRGQQVTLRCSPKSGHDTVSWYQQALGQGPQFIFQYYEEEERQRGNFPDRFSGHQFPNYSSELNVNALLLGDSALYLCASSLRYEQYFGPGTRLTVT.

This chain uses TRBV19 with TRBJ1-2; 8 bases agree with TRBD1. The germline V gene has CDR1 LNHDA and CDR2 SQIVND (reference sequence). With V trimmed by 5 bases and J by 6 bases, 5 bases remained unmatched. The CDR3 totals 13 residues. CDR3 coding DNA: TGTGCCAGTAGTCCGAGGACAGGGAATGGCTACACCTTC. Its protein is CASSPRTGNGYTF.

V usage is TRBV7-2 and J usage is TRBJ1-5, with D uncertain. The CDR3 covers 14 residues. Germline V gene data show CDR1 as SGHTA and CDR2 as FQGNSA. V was trimmed by 5 bases and J by 4 bases, leaving 12 bases between them. In DNA, the CDR3 is TGTGCCAGCAGCCGGCTCGGAGGGAATCAGCCCCAGCATTTT. Translating gives CASSRLGGNQPQHF.

The chain is built from TRBV6-1 and TRBJ2-7; TRBD1 matches 9 bases. Germline loops: CDR1 MNHNS, CDR2 SASEGT. Trimming at V came to 4 bases and at J to 7 bases, leaving 8 bases not matched to a gene. The CDR3 has 14 residues. CDR3 sequence (DNA): TGTGCCAGCAGTGCCGGGACAGGGTTAGGAGAGCAGTACTTC. It codes for CASSAGTGLGEQYF.

This rearrangement joins TRBV5-4 to TRBJ1-2, with 7 bases aligning to TRBD1. The CDR3 totals 13 residues. Germline CDR1 reads SGHNT; CDR2 reads YYREEE (reference sequence). With V trimmed by 4 bases and J by 3 bases, 3 bases remained unmatched. CDR3 DNA sequence: TGTGCCAGCAGCCAGGGGGGGGACTATGGCTACACCTTC. It encodes CASSQGGDYGYTF.

The chain is built from TRBV6-5 and TRBJ2-7; 11 bases fit TRBD2. J was trimmed by 0 bases and V by 10 bases; bases with no gene match: 5. CDR1 and CDR2 (germline): MNHEY, SVGAGI. The CDR3 length is 14 residues. CDR3 loop: CATRLAGSSYEQYF. CDR3 DNA sequence: TGTGCCACAAGACTAGCGGGGAGCTCCTACGAGCAGTACTTC.

The J gene is TRBJ1-4, the V gene TRBV4-2; a weak D match, TRBD1 (5 bases). The CDR3 runs to 16 residues. V lost 0 bases to trimming and J lost 7 bases, with 15 bases between them. Per the germline V gene, CDR1 is LGHNA and CDR2 is YNFKEQ. DNA of the CDR3: TGTGCCAGCAGCCAAGACTTCCGGGACGGAGGTGAAAAACTGTTTTTT. Encoded protein: CASSQDFRDGGEKLFF.

The V call is TRBV27, the J call TRBJ1-5; D gene uncertain. Trimming removed 3 bases from V and 5 bases from J, with 11 bases in between. Germline V CDR1 and CDR2: MNHEY, SMNVEV (reference sequence). The CDR3 length is 14 residues. The CDR3 spells CASSFGTSHQPQHF. CDR3 DNA sequence: TGTGCCAGCAGTTTTGGCACCTCCCATCAGCCCCAGCATTTT.

The chain couples TRBV6-4 to TRBJ2-2; unclear D gene. V was shortened by 2 bases and J by 3 bases, with 4 bases between the two germline ends. The CDR3 consists of 13 residues. Per the germline V gene, CDR1 is MRHNA and CDR2 is SNTAGT. This CDR3 reads CASSDRDTGELFF. In nucleotides, the CDR3 is TGTGCCAGCAGTGACAGGGACACCGGGGAGCTGTTTTTT.

CDR3 amino acids: CASSLGVETQYF. CDR3 in DNA: TGTGCCAGCAGCTTAGGGGTTGAGACCCAGTACTTC. The V call is TRBV11-2, the J call TRBJ2-5; D ambiguous. Deletions cut 1 base from V and 5 bases from J, with 5 bases between. There are 12 residues in the CDR3. Germline-derived CDR1 and CDR2 are SGHAT and FQNNGV.

CDR3: CATRRAVNQPQHF. CDR3 DNA: TGTGCCACCAGGCGGGCAGTCAATCAGCCCCAGCATTTT. This chain links TRBV6-5 with TRBJ1-5; D remains ambiguous. V gave up 10 bases and J gave up 3 bases, with 13 bases separating them. Germline V lookup: CDR1 MNHEY, CDR2 SVGAGI. This CDR3 region has 13 residues.

For the CDR3, the DNA is TGTGCCAGCAGGGCGACAGGGGTGAACACTGAAGCTTTCTTT. It codes for CASRATGVNTEAFF. V and J are TRBV5-6 and TRBJ1-1; 8 positions match TRBD1. The ends lost 5 bases at V and 0 bases at J; junction bases unmatched: 3. CDR1 SGHDT and CDR2 YYEEEE come from the germline V gene. CDR3 length equals 14 residues.